This T cell receptor beta chain was sequenced during a study of shared clonotypes between healthy human individuals. The study's findings and limits: Deeper or shallower sequencing was expected to change how clonotypes are shared among donors.

The assay was run at deep level. Data came from immunoSEQ multiplex PCR; TCRdb stores just in-frame clones and leaves some out. The sample shows about 530,000 clones, around 79% of them seen only once. This clone was recorded once. The antigen remains unidentified. Sample: PBMCs. The origin of this receptor is a middle-aged woman in good health. Some clones in this sample may be carry-over from other donors' samples.

The CDR3, as DNA: TGTGCCAGCAGCTTCGGTGAGTACGAGCAGTACTTC. Its protein is CASSFGEYEQYF. This chain links TRBV5-4 with TRBJ2-5; D unresolved. With the DNA end fitting TRBJ2-7 better, the J assignment may be wrong. The CDR3 consists of 12 residues. In germline, CDR1 is SGHNT, CDR2 YYREEE (reference sequence).